A single sample gave rise to the 30 T cell receptor beta chains below, sequenced in a study of cytomegalovirus exposure and HLA in healthy donors (dated 2017 in TCRdb). The method was the immunoSEQ multiplex PCR assay. A mixture of 60 forward primers for TCR Vbeta segments and 13 reverse primers for TCR Jbeta segments was used in the multiplex PCR. The table comes from immuneACCESS by way of TCRdb, which keeps in-frame sequences with V and J called. Part of the clones is missing from these tables; in studies checked, under half for an unresolved V gene and the rest for unknown reasons. The sample's table covers 200,000 to 250,000 clones. The ten largest clones take up over 0.75% of the sample. Material for sequencing was PBMCs. These receptors all come from a young woman in good health and CMV-seropositive.

This chain uses TRBV10-3 with TRBJ2-7; 9 positions match TRBD1. This CDR3 comprises 14 residues. Germline V gives CDR1 ENHRY, CDR2 SYGVKD. V lost 7 bases and J lost 2; bases outside the gene matches: 6. The CDR3 DNA follows: TGTGCCATCAATAAGGGGACAGGGACCTACGAGCAGTACTTC. Translation gives CAINKGTGTYEQYF.

The rearrangement links TRBV7-2 to TRBJ2-4, with a tentative D call TRBD2 (6 bases). This CDR3 is 16 amino acids long. From germline, CDR1 is SGHTA and CDR2 FQGNSA. V was shortened by 3 bases and J by 6 bases, with 18 bases between the two germline ends. The CDR3 spells CASSFPGLKFGNIQYF. CDR3 DNA: TGTGCCAGCAGCTTCCCGGGACTGAAATTCGGAAACATTCAGTACTTC.

The chain uses TRBV5-1 and TRBJ1-2; 8 bases match TRBD1. With 3 bases clipped from V and 0 bases from J, the junction kept 4 bases outside the gene matches. The CDR3 has 15 residues. CDR1 SGHRS and CDR2 YFSETQ come from the germline V gene. The CDR3 DNA sequence: TGCGCCAGCAGCTCGGGACAGGCAGCTAACTATGGCTACACCTTC. The encoded protein is CASSSGQAANYGYTF.

The chain has TRBV7-9 and TRBJ1-1, with 7 bases fitting TRBD1. The germline CDR1 and CDR2 sequences are SEHNR and FQNEAQ (reference sequence). V shed 5 bases and J 1 base; nucleotides not matched to a gene: 7. The CDR3 is 15 amino acids. The CDR3 is CASSPWDRQNTEAFF. DNA for the CDR3: TGTGCCAGCAGCCCATGGGACAGACAGAACACTGAAGCTTTCTTT.

The CDR3 region is CAWSVGHARPEAFF. CDR3 coding DNA: TGTGCCTGGAGTGTGGGGCACGCTCGGCCTGAAGCTTTCTTT. The rearrangement links TRBV30 to TRBJ1-1; tentative D call: TRBD1 (5 bases). The CDR3 runs to 14 residues. V dropped 0 bases and J dropped 6 bases, with 14 bases sitting between them. From germline, CDR1 is GTSNPN and CDR2 SVGIG (reference sequence).

The V gene is TRBV10-2, the J gene TRBJ1-2; the match to TRBD1 covers 8 bases. V was pared by 10 bases and J by 6 bases, with 13 bases of the junction left unmatched. The CDR3 covers 14 residues. Germline V gene data show CDR1 as WSHSY and CDR2 as SAAADI. CDR3 sequence reads: CAITQGEGKNGYTF. The CDR3 nucleotides read TGCGCCATTACACAGGGGGAAGGGAAAAATGGCTACACCTTC.

CDR3 DNA: TGTGCCAGCTTCGTAGCGGGGGACCTCAATGAGCAGTTCTTC. This encodes CASFVAGDLNEQFF. The V gene is TRBV18, the J gene TRBJ2-1; TRBD2 agrees at 9 bases. There are 14 residues in the CDR3. Trimming took 7 bases from V and 6 from J; bases not matched to a gene: 7. Germline V gene sequence: CDR1 KGHSH, CDR2 LQKENI.

Comments on this clone: The same CDR3 can be traced to other DNA sequences in this sample. The chain carries TRBV2 and TRBJ2-5; TRBD2 might be the D (5 bases). In germline, CDR1 is SNHLY, CDR2 FYNNEI. The CDR3 consists of 13 residues. Trimming stripped 5 bases from V and 4 bases from J, with 11 bases between. CDR3 DNA sequence: TGTGCCAGCAGTAGACTGGAGGTAGAGACCCAGTACTTC. It specifies CASSRLEVETQYF.

The gene calls are TRBV5-6 and TRBJ1-3, with TRBD1 matching over 7 bases. Germline V CDR1 and CDR2: SGHDT, YYEEEE. V gave up 3 bases and J gave up 4 bases; unmatched junction bases: 7. This CDR3 region has 15 residues. The CDR3 region is CASSSRQGSGNTIYF. The CDR3 DNA reads as TGTGCCAGCAGCTCGAGACAGGGTAGCGGAAACACCATATATTTT. The complete variable domain, with remaining parts taken from reference TRBV5-6 and TRBJ1-3, reads DAGVTQSPTHLIKTRGQQVTLRCSPKSGHDTVSWYQQALGQGPQFIFQYYEEEERQRGNFPDRFSGHQFPNYSSELNVNALLLGDSALYLCASSSRQGSGNTIYFGEGSWLTVV.

The chain joins TRBV18 to TRBJ2-7; 10 nucleotides match TRBD2. This CDR3 is 17 amino acids long. Germline V gene sequence: CDR1 KGHSH, CDR2 LQKENI. V lost 2 bases to trimming and J lost 3 bases; unmatched junction nucleotides: 10. The CDR3 nucleotides read TGTGCCAGCTCACCAACACAGCGACTAGCGGGCCTCTACGAGCAGTACTTC. Protein: CASSPTQRLAGLYEQYF.

The chain recombines TRBV18 with TRBJ2-7; 7 bases are shared with TRBD1. Germline V gene data show CDR1 as KGHSH and CDR2 as LQKENI. V shed 4 bases and J 5 bases; nucleotides not matched to a gene: 8. CDR3 length: 14 amino acids. This chain's CDR3 is CASSLQGVPDEQYF. The CDR3 bases are TGTGCCAGCTCACTGCAGGGGGTCCCGGACGAGCAGTACTTC.

V is TRBV7-9 and J is TRBJ2-2, with D tentatively TRBD1 (6 bases). The germline V gene encodes CDR1 SEHNR and CDR2 FQNEAQ (reference sequence). Trimming removed 9 bases from V and 5 bases from J, with 10 bases in between. The CDR3 extends over 12 amino acids. CDR3 bases: TGTGCCAGGGCAGGGGAAACCGGGGAGCTGTTTTTT. Translation gives CARAGETGELFF.

The chain has TRBV10-3 and TRBJ2-7, with D hard to call. V shed 9 bases and J shed 5 bases, with 11 bases lying between them. The CDR3 extends over 11 amino acids. Germline CDR1 reads ENHRY; CDR2 reads SYGVKD. CDR3 region: CAISISNEQYF. CDR3 nucleotides: TGTGCCATAAGCATAAGCAACGAGCAGTACTTC.

The CDR3 DNA reads as TGTGCCAGCAGCTTTGCCTCGCCGGTCTCTGGAAACACCATATATTTT. Translating it yields CASSFASPVSGNTIYF. The rearrangement links TRBV12-1 to TRBJ1-3. TRBV12-1 constitutes a pseudogene. The CDR3 sequence is 16 residues long.

This chain connects TRBV13 to TRBJ1-3; TRBD1 is a possible D gene (6 bases). From germline, CDR1 is PRHDT and CDR2 FYEKMQ (reference sequence). This CDR3 has 15 residues. V was cut by 8 bases and J by 4 bases, with 18 bases left in between. CDR3 sequence: CASRQLDSNGNTIYF. The DNA for the CDR3 is TGTGCCAGCCGCCAGTTGGACAGCAACGGAAACACCATATATTTT.

The chain is built from TRBV7-9 and TRBJ1-1; no firm D call. CDR3 size: 13 residues. With 6 bases removed from V and 1 base from J, the gap between germline ends came to 9 bases. Germline V gene data show CDR1 as SEHNR and CDR2 as FQNEAQ (reference sequence). CDR3 sequence reads: CASRFVGNTEAFF. The DNA for the CDR3 is TGTGCCAGCAGGTTCGTCGGGAACACTGAAGCTTTCTTT.

J is TRBJ2-1 and V is TRBV10-3, with a possible D match to TRBD2 (6 bases). V was pared by 5 bases and J by 3 bases, with 17 bases between. Germline V lookup: CDR1 ENHRY, CDR2 SYGVKD. This CDR3 comprises 16 residues. In DNA form, the CDR3 reads TGTGCCATCAGTAGTCCAGGCGGGACTTTCTACAATGAGCAGTTCTTC. It specifies CAISSPGGTFYNEQFF.

The J gene is TRBJ2-5, the V gene TRBV6-5; 10 bases match TRBD1. Germline V CDR1 and CDR2: MNHEY, SVGAGI. V was pared by 5 bases and J by 2 bases, with 5 bases of the junction left unmatched. The CDR3 has 15 residues. CDR3 sequence (DNA): TGTGCCAGCAGTCGCGGACAGGGGGTTCAAGAGACCCAGTACTTC. This translates into CASSRGQGVQETQYF.

Concerning this clone itself: At the DNA level, this CDR3 is encoded by other sequences in the same sample as well. The chain joins TRBV9 to TRBJ2-5; a weak D match, TRBD1 (6 bases). This CDR3 comprises 13 residues. V lost 0 bases and J 4 bases, leaving 7 bases between the germline ends. CDR1 and CDR2 from the germline V gene are SGDLS and YYNGEE. CDR3 sequence (DNA): TGTGCCAGCAGCGTAGTAGGGGGAGAGACCCAGTACTTC. Its protein is CASSVVGGETQYF. The full variable domain, in which reference TRBV9 and TRBJ2-5 provide the parts outside the CDR3, is DSGVTQTPKHLITATGQRVTLRCSPRSGDLSVYWYQQSLDQGLQFLIQYYNGEERAKGNILERFSAQQFPDLHSELNLSSLELGDSALYFCASSVVGGETQYFGPGTRLLVL.

V and J are TRBV30 and TRBJ2-1; TRBD2 matches at 9 bases. The length of the CDR3 is 17 residues. The germline V gene encodes CDR1 GTSNPN and CDR2 SVGIG (reference sequence). J gave up 0 bases and V 1 base, and 7 bases lay outside the gene matches. The CDR3 is CAWSGIAGVLSYNEQFF. The CDR3 coding sequence is TGTGCCTGGAGTGGGATAGCGGGGGTCCTCTCCTACAATGAGCAGTTCTTC.

V usage is TRBV5-4 and J usage is TRBJ2-2; TRBD2 matches at 12 bases. V lost 2 bases to trimming and J lost 4 bases; unmatched junction nucleotides: 3. CDR1 and CDR2 from the germline V gene are SGHNT and YYREEE (reference sequence). This CDR3 region has 16 residues. CDR3 loop: CASSFTSGRFTGELFF. The CDR3 DNA follows: TGTGCCAGCAGCTTTACTAGCGGGAGGTTCACCGGGGAGCTGTTTTTT.

The V call is TRBV19, the J call TRBJ1-2; a possible D gene is TRBD1 (5 bases). CDR3 size: 13 residues. Germline V lookup: CDR1 LNHDA, CDR2 SQIVND (reference sequence). Trimming shortened V by 4 bases and J by 4 bases, and 10 bases separated the two germline ends. The CDR3 DNA sequence: TGTGCCAGTAGTAATGGGGCCAGCTATGGCTACACCTTC. This translates into CASSNGASYGYTF.

The chain couples TRBV27 to TRBJ2-5, with 7 bases that match TRBD2. Gene TRBJ2-7 matches the end of the DNA better, so the J call may be wrong. CDR1 and CDR2 from the germline V gene are MNHEY and SMNVEV (reference sequence). The CDR3 spans 12 residues. The CDR3 coding sequence is TGTGCCAGCAGCTCGCCGGGGGGCGAGCAGTACTTC. It yields the protein CASSSPGGEQYF.

This chain's CDR3 is CASSMTSGRGWNEQFF. CDR3 in DNA: TGTGCCAGCAGTATGACTAGCGGGAGAGGTTGGAATGAGCAGTTCTTC. V gene TRBV27 combines with J gene TRBJ2-1; 12 nucleotides line up with TRBD2. The V segment lost 5 bases and the J segment 7 bases; nucleotides outside the gene matches: 9. This CDR3 region has 16 residues. Germline V CDR1 and CDR2: MNHEY, SMNVEV (reference sequence).

The chain employs TRBV6-6 and TRBJ2-1; 8 bases are a match to TRBD1. Germline V gene data show CDR1 as MNHNY and CDR2 as SVGAGI (reference sequence). V gave up 5 bases and J gave up 6 bases; unmatched junction bases: 6. The CDR3 runs to 14 residues. The CDR3 nucleotides are TGTGCCAGCAGTCGGAGGACAGGGCCCAATGAGCAGTTCTTC. Translated: CASSRRTGPNEQFF.

This chain uses TRBV9 with TRBJ2-7; the D is unclear. This CDR3 contains 14 residues. Per the germline V gene, CDR1 is SGDLS and CDR2 is YYNGEE. Trimming shortened V by 2 bases and J by 1 base, and 10 bases separated the two germline ends. The CDR3 region has the DNA TGTGCCAGCAGCGTCGAAATTAGATCCTACGAGCAGTACTTC. It is translated as CASSVEIRSYEQYF.

V and J are TRBV7-6 and TRBJ1-2; D may be TRBD1 (6 bases). The V end was cut by 1 base, the J end by 6 bases, with 15 bases between. CDR1 is SGHVS and CDR2 is FNYEAQ in the germline V gene. This CDR3 has 15 amino acids. The CDR3 bases are TGTGCCAGCAGCTTAGAGGCAGGGGAGCTCCATGGCTACACCTTC. Residues: CASSLEAGELHGYTF. Complete variable domain (other parts from reference TRBV7-6 and TRBJ1-2): GAGVSQSPRYKVTKRGQDVALRCDPISGHVSLYWYRQALGQGPEFLTYFNYEAQQDKSGLPNDRFSAERPEGSISTLTIQRTEQRDSAMYRCASSLEAGELHGYTFGSGTRLTVV.

This rearrangement joins TRBV18 to TRBJ2-2; tentative D call: TRBD2 (6 bases). Germline loops: CDR1 KGHSH, CDR2 LQKENI. The CDR3 length is 17 residues. V lost 4 bases to trimming and J lost 6 bases, with 21 bases between them. CDR3 protein: CASSLDLAGGKAGELFF. Here the CDR3 DNA reads TGTGCCAGCTCACTAGACCTAGCCGGAGGGAAGGCCGGGGAGCTGTTTTTT.

The chain couples TRBV4-1 to TRBJ1-2; the D gene is possibly TRBD1 (6 bases). In germline, CDR1 is MGHRA, CDR2 YSYEKL. V lost 0 bases to trimming and J lost 4 bases, with 9 bases between them. The CDR3 spans 14 residues. CDR3 amino acids: CASSQERGFYGYTF. The CDR3 DNA is TGCGCCAGCAGCCAAGAAAGGGGGTTCTATGGCTACACCTTC.

This rearrangement joins TRBV6-6 to TRBJ1-5; TRBD1 matches 10 bases. Germline lookup yields CDR1 MNHNY and CDR2 SVGAGI (reference sequence). This CDR3 spans 15 amino acids. Unmatched junction bases numbered 12, after V lost 9 bases and J lost 7 bases. CDR3 sequence (DNA): TGTGCCAGAAATCTTGACAGGGGGCCGCGGCAGCCCCAGCATTTT. Its protein is CARNLDRGPRQPQHF.